This T cell receptor beta chain was sequenced during a study of cytomegalovirus exposure and HLA in healthy donors. Findings and caveats of the study: Rare sequences made up most TCRs, while some public TCRs were found in many donors.

The donors were part of the validation cohort of fewer than 150 subjects. That cohort was separate from the first cohort, which comprised fewer than 800 subjects. This CDR3 has 14 amino acids. Germline CDR1 reads MDHEN; CDR2 reads SYDVKM. Between the trimmed V and J ends, which lost 8 bases and 4 bases, there was a span of 17 bases. The method was immunoSEQ multiplex PCR; TCRdb's version includes in-frame clones alone and lacks a portion of them. The top ten hold 1.7% of the sample, which has approximately 120,000 clones, approximately 95% seen once. On this clone: Its cognate antigen is unknown.

This chain links TRBV28 with TRBJ1-1, with TRBD1 as a possible D gene (5 bases). This receptor was identified in a man aged 18 to 35 in good health and CMV-seronegative. The sequenced material came from PBMCs. CDR3 residues: CASAGDSGGTEAFF. The DNA of the CDR3 is TGTGCCAGCGCGGGAGACAGCGGCGGCACTGAAGCTTTCTTT.